A selection of T cell receptor beta chains follows, all from one sample in a study of T cell changes during pregnancy in multiple sclerosis. Here immunoSEQ multiplex PCR was the method, and the copy in TCRdb shows in-frame clones only, minus some. The sample has about 33,000 clones, about nine tenths seen once. The sample was CD4+ T cells from peripheral blood mononuclear cells, taken in the third trimester of pregnancy. The receptors here all came from a female donor in good health, enrolled as a control in a pregnancy study. The CDR3 runs from the conserved cysteine through the conserved F or W. The D gene is left open where the match is weak. Part of the rows lack a size; the others show once, few, many or a class for expanded clones.

>TRBV29-1|TRBJ1-3|NA|TRBD1
CSVTGVGNTIYF
TGCAGCGTAACAGGGGTCGGAAACACCATATATTTT
>TRBV29-1|TRBJ2-1|NA|NA
CSVGGGRNEQFF
TGCAGCGTGGGTGGAGGGCGGAATGAGCAGTTCTTC
>TRBV10-2|TRBJ2-5|once|NA
CASSYRAGQETQYF
TGCGCCAGCAGCTACAGGGCCGGCCAAGAGACCCAGTACTTC
>TRBV6-5|TRBJ2-1|NA|TRBD1
CASRTGGGEQFF
TGTGCCAGCAGGACAGGGGGCGGTGAGCAGTTCTTC
>TRBV15|TRBJ2-7|NA|TRBD1
CATSKGTAEPYEQYF
TGTGCCACCAGCAAAGGGACAGCCGAACCCTACGAGCAGTACTTC
>TRBV7-9|TRBJ2-3|NA|TRBD2
CASSLLAGASDTQYF
TGTGCCAGCAGCTTACTAGCGGGAGCTTCAGATACGCAGTATTTT
>TRBV10-3|TRBJ2-7|NA|TRBD1
CAISVDRGGEQYF
TGTGCCATCAGTGTAGACAGGGGGGGCGAGCAGTACTTC
>TRBV10-3|TRBJ2-1|NA|TRBD2
CAITQSGGTSYNEQFF
TGTGCCATCACCCAAAGCGGGGGGACCTCCTACAATGAGCAGTTCTTC
>TRBV25-1|TRBJ1-5|NA|NA
CASRGAGQPQHF
TGTGCCAGCAGGGGGGCGGGTCAGCCCCAGCATTTT
>TRBV30|TRBJ2-2|NA|NA
CACKTGINTGELFF
TGTGCCTGTAAAACAGGGATTAACACCGGGGAGCTGTTTTTT
>TRBV7-3|TRBJ2-2|once|NA
CASSAGNTGELFF
TGTGCCAGCAGCGCCGGGAACACCGGGGAGCTGTTTTTT
>TRBV4-2|TRBJ1-6|NA|NA
CASSQELFGENSPLHF
TGTGCCAGCAGCCAAGAGTTATTCGGGGAAAATTCACCCCTCCACTTT
>TRBV4-2|TRBJ2-7|NA|TRBD1
CASSQEPPRDRVGEQYF
TGTGCCAGCAGCCAAGAGCCCCCTCGGGACAGGGTAGGCGAGCAGTACTTC
>TRBV4-2|TRBJ2-7|once|TRBD2
CASRGQGFPGGEQYF
TGTGCCAGCAGGGGCCAGGGTTTCCCGGGAGGCGAGCAGTACTTC
>TRBV28|TRBJ2-6|NA|TRBD2
CASSLGGVGANVLTF
TGTGCCAGCAGCCTCGGGGGGGTCGGGGCCAACGTCCTGACTTTC
>TRBV4-2|TRBJ1-3|NA|TRBD1
CASSQDPMGTGDSGNTIYF
TGTGCCAGCAGCCAAGATCCGATGGGGACAGGTGATTCTGGAAACACCATATATTTT
>TRBV5-1|TRBJ1-1|NA|NA
CASSLVPQGSGTEAFF
TGCGCCAGCAGCTTGGTACCCCAGGGGTCGGGCACTGAAGCTTTCTTT
>TRBV7-9|TRBJ1-4|NA|NA
CASSPEGGPHEKLFF
TGTGCCAGCAGCCCTGAGGGAGGGCCTCATGAAAAACTGTTTTTT